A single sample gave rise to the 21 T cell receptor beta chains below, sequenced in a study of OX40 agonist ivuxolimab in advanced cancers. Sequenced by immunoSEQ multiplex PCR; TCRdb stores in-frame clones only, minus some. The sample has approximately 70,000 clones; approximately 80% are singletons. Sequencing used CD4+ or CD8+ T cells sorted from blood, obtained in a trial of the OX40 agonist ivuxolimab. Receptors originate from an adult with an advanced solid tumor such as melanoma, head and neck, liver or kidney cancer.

The CDR3 protein is CASSDWGEAFF. CDR3 bases: TGTGCCAGCAGTGACTGGGGTGAAGCTTTCTTT. The chain links TRBV6-4 to TRBJ1-1; D remains unclear. Looked up from germline, CDR1 is MRHNA and CDR2 is SNTAGT. Trimming took off 1 base at V and 7 bases at J, with 4 bases between the two ends. The CDR3 sequence is 11 residues long.

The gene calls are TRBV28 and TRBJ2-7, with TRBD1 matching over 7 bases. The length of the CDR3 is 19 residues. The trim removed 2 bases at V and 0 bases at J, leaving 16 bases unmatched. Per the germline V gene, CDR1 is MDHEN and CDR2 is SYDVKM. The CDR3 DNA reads TGTGCCAGCAGTTTACCCTCACTAAGACAGGGAAGGAGCTCCTACGAGCAGTACTTC. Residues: CASSLPSLRQGRSSYEQYF.

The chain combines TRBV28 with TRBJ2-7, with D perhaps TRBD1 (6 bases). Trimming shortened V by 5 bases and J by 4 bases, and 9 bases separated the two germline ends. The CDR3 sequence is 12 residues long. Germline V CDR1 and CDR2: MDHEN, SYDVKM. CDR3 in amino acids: CASSQGSYEQYF. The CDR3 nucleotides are TGTGCCAGCAGTCAGGGGTCGTACGAGCAGTACTTC.

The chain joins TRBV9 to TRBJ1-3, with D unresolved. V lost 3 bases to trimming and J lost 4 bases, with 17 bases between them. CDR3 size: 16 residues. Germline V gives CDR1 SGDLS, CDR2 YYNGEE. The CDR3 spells CASSGLQGLRGNTIYF. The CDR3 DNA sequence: TGTGCCAGCAGCGGCCTACAAGGTTTGAGGGGAAACACCATATATTTT.

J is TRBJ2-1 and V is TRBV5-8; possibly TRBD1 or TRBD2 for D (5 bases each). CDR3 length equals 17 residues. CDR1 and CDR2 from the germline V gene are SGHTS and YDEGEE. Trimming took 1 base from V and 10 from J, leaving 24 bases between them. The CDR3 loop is CASSLTLNSRGQSEQFF. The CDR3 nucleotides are TGTGCCAGCAGCTTGACATTAAACTCCCGGGGCCAGTCCGAGCAGTTCTTC.

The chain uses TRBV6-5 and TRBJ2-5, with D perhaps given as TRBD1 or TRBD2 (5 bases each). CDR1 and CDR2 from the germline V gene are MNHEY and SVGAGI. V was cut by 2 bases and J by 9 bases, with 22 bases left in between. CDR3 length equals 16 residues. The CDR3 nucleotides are TGTGCCAGCAGTTACCCTTCTCCGGGGCCCCTAGGTTCCCAGTACTTC. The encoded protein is CASSYPSPGPLGSQYF.

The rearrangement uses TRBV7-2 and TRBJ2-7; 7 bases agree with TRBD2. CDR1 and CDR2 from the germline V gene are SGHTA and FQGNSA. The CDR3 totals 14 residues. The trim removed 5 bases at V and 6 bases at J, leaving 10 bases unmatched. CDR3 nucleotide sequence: TGTGCCAGCAGCCAGTCCGGGGGGAACATCGAGCAGTACTTC. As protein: CASSQSGGNIEQYF. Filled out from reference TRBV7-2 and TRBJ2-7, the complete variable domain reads GAGVSQSPSNKVTEKGKDVELRCDPISGHTALYWYRQSLGQGLEFLIYFQGNSAPDKSGLPSDRFSAERTGGSVSTLTIQRTQQEDSAVYLCASSQSGGNIEQYFGPGTRLTVT.

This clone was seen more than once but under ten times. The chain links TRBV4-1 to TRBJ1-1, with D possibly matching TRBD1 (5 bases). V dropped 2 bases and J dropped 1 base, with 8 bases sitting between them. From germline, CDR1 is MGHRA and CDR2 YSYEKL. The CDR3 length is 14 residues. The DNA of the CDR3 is TGCGCCAGCAGCCAATCCACAGGGAACACTGAAGCTTTCTTT. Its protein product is CASSQSTGNTEAFF.

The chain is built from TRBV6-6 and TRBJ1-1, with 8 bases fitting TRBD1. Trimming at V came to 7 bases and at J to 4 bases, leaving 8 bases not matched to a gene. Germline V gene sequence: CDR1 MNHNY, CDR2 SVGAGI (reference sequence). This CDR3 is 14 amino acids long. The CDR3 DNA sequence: TGTGCCAGCACTGCGGACAGGGTCGGCACTGAAGCTTTCTTT. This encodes CASTADRVGTEAFF.

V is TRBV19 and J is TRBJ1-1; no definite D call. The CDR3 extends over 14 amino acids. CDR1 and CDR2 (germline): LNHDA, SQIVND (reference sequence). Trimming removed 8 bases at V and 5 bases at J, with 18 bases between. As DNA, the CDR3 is TGTGCCAGTCGGCCAGCCTGGGGAAGGACTGAAGCTTTCTTT. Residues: CASRPAWGRTEAFF.

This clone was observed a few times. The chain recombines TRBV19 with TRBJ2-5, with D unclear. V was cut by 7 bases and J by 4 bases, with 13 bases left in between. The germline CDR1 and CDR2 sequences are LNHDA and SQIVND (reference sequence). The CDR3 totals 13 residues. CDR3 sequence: CASNEDLGETQYF. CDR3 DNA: TGTGCCAGTAATGAGGATTTGGGAGAGACCCAGTACTTC.

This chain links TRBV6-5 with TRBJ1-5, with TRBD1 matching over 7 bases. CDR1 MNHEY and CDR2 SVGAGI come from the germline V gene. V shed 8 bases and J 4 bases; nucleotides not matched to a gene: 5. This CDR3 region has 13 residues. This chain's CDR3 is CASRQGRNQPQHF. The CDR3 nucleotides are TGTGCCAGCCGACAGGGCCGAAATCAGCCCCAGCATTTT.

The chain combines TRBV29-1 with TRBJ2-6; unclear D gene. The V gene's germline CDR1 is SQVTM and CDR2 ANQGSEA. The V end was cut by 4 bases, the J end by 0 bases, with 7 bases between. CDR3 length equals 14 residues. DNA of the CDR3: TGCAGCGTTGTGCTGAACTCTGGGGCCAACGTCCTGACTTTC. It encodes CSVVLNSGANVLTF.

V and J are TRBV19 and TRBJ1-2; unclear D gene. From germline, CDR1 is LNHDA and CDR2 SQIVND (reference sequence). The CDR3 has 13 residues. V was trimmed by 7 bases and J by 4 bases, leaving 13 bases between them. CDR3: CASTWAGGYGYTF. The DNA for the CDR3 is TGTGCCAGTACTTGGGCGGGAGGCTATGGCTACACCTTC.

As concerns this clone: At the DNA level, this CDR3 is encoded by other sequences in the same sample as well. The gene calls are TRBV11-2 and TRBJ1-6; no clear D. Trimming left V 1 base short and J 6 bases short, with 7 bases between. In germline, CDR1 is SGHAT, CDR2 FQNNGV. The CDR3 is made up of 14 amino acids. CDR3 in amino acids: CASSLVALNSPLHF. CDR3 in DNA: TGTGCCAGCAGCTTAGTGGCCCTTAATTCACCCCTCCACTTT. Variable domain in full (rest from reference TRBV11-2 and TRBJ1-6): EAGVAQSPRYKIIEKRQSVAFWCNPISGHATLYWYQQILGQGPKLLIQFQNNGVVDDSQLPKDRFSAERLKGVDSTLKIQPAKLEDSAVYLCASSLVALNSPLHFGNGTRLTVT.

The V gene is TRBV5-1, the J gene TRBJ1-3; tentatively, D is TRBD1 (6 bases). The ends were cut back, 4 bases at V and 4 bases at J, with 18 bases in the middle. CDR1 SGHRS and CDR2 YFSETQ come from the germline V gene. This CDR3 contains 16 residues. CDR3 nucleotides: TGCGCCAGCAGCCCCAAAGGGGCCGGGGGCGGAAACACCATATATTTT. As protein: CASSPKGAGGGNTIYF.

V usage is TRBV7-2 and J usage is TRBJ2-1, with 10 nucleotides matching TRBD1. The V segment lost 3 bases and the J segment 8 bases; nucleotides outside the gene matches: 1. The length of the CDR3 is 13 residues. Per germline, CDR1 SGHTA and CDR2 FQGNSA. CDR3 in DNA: TGTGCCAGCAGCTTCGGGACAGGGGATGAGCAGTTCTTC. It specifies CASSFGTGDEQFF.

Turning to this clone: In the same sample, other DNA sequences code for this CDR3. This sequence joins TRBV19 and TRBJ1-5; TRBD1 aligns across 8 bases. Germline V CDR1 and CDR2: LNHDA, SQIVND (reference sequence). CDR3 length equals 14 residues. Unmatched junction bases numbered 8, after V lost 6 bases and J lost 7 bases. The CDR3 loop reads CASSGQGGYQPQHF. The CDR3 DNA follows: TGTGCCAGTAGCGGACAGGGTGGTTACCAGCCCCAGCATTTT. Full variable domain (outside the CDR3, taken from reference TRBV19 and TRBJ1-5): DGGITQSPKYLFRKEGQNVTLSCEQNLNHDAMYWYRQDPGQGLRLIYYSQIVNDFQKGDIAEGYSVSREKKESFPLTVTSAQKNPTAFYLCASSGQGGYQPQHFGDGTRLSIL.

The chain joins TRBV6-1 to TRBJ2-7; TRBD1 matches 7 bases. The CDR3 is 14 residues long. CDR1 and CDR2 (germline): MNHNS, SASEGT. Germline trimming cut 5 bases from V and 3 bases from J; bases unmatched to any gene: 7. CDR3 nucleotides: TGTGCCAGCAGTTTATTACGACAGGGCTACGAGCAGTACTTC. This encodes CASSLLRQGYEQYF.

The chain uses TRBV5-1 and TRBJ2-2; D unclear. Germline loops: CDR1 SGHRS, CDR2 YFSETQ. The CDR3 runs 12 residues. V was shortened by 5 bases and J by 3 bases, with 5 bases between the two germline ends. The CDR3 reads CASRWDTGELFF. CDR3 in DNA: TGCGCCAGCAGGTGGGACACCGGGGAGCTGTTTTTT.

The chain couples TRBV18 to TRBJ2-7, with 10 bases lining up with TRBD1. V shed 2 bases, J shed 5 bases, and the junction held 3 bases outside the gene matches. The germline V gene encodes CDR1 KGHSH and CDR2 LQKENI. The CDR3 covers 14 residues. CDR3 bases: TGTGCCAGCTCACCATGGGGACAGGGGAACGAGCAGTACTTC. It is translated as CASSPWGQGNEQYF.